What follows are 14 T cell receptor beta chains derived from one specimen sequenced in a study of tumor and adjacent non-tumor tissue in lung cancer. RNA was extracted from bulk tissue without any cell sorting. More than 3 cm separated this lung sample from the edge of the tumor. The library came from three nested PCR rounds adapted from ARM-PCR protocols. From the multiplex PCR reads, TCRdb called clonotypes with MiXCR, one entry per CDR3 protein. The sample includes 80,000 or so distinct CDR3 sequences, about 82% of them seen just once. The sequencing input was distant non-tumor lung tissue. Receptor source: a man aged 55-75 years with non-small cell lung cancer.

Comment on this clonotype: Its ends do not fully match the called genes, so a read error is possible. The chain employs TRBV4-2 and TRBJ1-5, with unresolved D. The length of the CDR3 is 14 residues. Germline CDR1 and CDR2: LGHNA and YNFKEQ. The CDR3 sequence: CASSQGSSNQPLHF. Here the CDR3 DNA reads TGTGCCAGCAGCCAAGGGAGTAGTAATCAGCCCCTGCATTTT.

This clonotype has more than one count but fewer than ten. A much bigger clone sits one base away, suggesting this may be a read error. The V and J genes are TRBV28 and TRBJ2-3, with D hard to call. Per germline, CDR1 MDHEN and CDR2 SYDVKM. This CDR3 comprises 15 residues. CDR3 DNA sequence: TGTGCCAACAGTTCCCCCCCTTCCCACACAGATACGCAGTATTTT. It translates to CANSSPPSHTDTQYF. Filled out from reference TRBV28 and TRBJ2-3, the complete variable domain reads DVKVTQSSRYLVKRTGEKVFLECVQDMDHENMFWYRQDPGLGLRLIYFSYDVKMKEKGDIPEGYSVSREKKERFSLILESASTNQTSMYLCANSSPPSHTDTQYFGPGTRLTVL.

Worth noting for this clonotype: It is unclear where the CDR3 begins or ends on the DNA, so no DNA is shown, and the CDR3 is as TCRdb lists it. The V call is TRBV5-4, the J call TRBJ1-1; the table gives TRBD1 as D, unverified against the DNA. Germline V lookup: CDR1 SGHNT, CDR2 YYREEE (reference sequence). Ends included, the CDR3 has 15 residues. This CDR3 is CASRPPWAAGTEAFF.

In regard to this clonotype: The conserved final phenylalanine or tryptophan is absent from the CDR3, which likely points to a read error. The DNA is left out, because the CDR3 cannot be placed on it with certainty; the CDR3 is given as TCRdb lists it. The CDR3 sequence is CASSLDPESVYEQFL. The V call is TRBV11-2, the J call TRBJ2-1. Germline loops: CDR1 SGHAT, CDR2 FQNNGV. The CDR3 spans 15 residues, counting both ends.

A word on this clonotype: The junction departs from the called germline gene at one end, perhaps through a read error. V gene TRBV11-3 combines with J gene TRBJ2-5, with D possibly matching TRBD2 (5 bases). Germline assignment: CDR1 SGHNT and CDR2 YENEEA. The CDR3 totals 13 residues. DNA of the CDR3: TGTGCCAGCAGCATTATCGGGGAAGAGACCCGGTACTTC. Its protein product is CASSIIGEETRYF.

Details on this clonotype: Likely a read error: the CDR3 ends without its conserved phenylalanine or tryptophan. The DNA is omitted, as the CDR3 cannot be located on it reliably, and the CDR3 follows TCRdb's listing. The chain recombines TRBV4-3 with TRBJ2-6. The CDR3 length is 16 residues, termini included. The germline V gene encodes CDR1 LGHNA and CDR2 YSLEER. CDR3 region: CASTQEAVSGANVQTV.

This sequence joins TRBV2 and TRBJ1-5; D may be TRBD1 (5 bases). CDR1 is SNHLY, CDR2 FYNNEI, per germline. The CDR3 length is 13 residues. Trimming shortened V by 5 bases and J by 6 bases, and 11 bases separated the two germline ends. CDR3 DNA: TGTGCCAGCAGTCCGGGGGAAGGTCAGCCCCAGCATTTT. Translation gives CASSPGEGQPQHF.

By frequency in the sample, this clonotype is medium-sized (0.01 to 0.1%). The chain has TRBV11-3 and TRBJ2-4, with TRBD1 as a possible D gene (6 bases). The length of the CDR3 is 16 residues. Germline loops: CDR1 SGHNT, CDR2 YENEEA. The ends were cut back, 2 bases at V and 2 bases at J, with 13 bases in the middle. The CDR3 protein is CASSLSGTLTKNIQYF. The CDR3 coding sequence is TGTGCCAGCAGCTTATCCGGGACACTCACCAAAAACATTCAGTACTTC. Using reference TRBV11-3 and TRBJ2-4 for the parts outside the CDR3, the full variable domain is EAGVVQSPRYKIIEKKQPVAFWCNPISGHNTLYWYLQNLGQGPELLIRYENEEAVDDSQLPKDRFSAERLKGVDSTLKIQPAELGDSAVYLCASSLSGTLTKNIQYFGAGTRLSVL.

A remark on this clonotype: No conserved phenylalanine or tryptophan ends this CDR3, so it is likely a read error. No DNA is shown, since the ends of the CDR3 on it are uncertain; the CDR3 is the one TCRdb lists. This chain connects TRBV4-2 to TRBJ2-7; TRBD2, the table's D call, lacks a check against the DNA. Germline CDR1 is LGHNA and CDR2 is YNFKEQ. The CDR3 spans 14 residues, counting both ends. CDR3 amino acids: CASSQGTSSYEEYY.

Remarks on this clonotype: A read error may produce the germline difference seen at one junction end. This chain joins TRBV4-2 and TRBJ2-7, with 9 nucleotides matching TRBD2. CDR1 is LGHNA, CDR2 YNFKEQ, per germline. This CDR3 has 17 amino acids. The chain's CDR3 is CASNQGSGGSRANEQYF. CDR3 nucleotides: TGTGCCAGCAACCAAGGAAGCGGGGGGTCCCGCGCCAACGAGCAGTACTTC.

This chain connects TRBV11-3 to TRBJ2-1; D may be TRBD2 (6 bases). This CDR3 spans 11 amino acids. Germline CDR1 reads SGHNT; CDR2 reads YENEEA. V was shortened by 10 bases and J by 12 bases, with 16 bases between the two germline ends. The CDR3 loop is CANGVREPQFF. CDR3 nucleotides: TGTGCCAACGGCGTCCGGGAGCCGCAGTTCTTC. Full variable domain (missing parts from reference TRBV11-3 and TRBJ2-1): EAGVVQSPRYKIIEKKQPVAFWCNPISGHNTLYWYLQNLGQGPELLIRYENEEAVDDSQLPKDRFSAERLKGVDSTLKIQPAELGDSAVYLCANGVREPQFFGPGTRLTVL.

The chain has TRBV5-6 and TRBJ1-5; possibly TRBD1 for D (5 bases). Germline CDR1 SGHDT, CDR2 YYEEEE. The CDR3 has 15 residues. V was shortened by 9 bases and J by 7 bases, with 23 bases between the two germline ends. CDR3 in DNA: TGTGCCAACAGTGCCTACCAGGGACCCAGGCAGCCCCAGCATTTT. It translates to CANSAYQGPRQPQHF.

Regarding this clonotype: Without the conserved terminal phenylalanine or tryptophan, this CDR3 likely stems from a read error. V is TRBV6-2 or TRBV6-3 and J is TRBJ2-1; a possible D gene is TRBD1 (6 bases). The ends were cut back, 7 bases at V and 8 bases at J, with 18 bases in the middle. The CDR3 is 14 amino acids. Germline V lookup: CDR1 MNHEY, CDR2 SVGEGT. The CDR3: CASTERTARYEQFL. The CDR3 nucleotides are TGTGCCAGCACCGAGCGGACAGCCCGCTATGAGCAGTTCTTG.

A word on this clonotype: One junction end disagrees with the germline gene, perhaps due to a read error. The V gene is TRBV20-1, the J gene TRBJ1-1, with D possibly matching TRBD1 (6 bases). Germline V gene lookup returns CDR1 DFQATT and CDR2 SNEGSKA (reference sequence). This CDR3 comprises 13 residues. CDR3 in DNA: TGCAGTCCCCTAGGGGGACAAAACACTGTAGCTTTCTTT. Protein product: CSPLGGQNTVAFF.